Each of the 9 T cell receptor beta chains below was sequenced from the same sample in a study of cytomegalovirus exposure and HLA in healthy donors. Researchers ran the PCR with 60 Vbeta and 13 Jbeta primers. Produced via immunoSEQ multiplex PCR; TCRdb's table is partial and in-frame only. This sample has 110,000 to 150,000 clones, with roughly 9.7% found just once. The sample consisted of PBMCs. These receptor sequences come from a man aged 50 or older in good health and CMV-seronegative.

CDR3 in DNA: TGCAGCGCCGGGGGGGACAGGGGGCTGAACACTGAAGCTTTCTTT. Its protein is CSAGGDRGLNTEAFF. The V call is TRBV29-1, the J call TRBJ1-1, with 12 positions matching TRBD1. Germline V gene data show CDR1 as SQVTM and CDR2 as ANQGSEA. The junction had 6 bases not matched to a gene; V was cut back by 7 bases and J by 0 bases. This CDR3 comprises 15 residues.

This clone was recorded a few times. The chain employs TRBV4-1 and TRBJ1-1, with 7 bases aligning to TRBD1. From germline, CDR1 is MGHRA and CDR2 YSYEKL. Trimming at V came to 0 bases and at J to 8 bases, leaving 12 bases not matched to a gene. The CDR3 is 16 residues long. CDR3 protein: CASSQEGTALRGEAFF. DNA for the CDR3: TGCGCCAGCAGCCAAGAAGGGACAGCATTAAGGGGAGAAGCTTTCTTT.

This sequence joins TRBV6-5 and TRBJ1-3; D gene ambiguous. Trimming cost V 2 bases and J 0 bases, with 11 bases left between them. The CDR3 loop spans 16 amino acids. Germline V CDR1 and CDR2: MNHEY, SVGAGI. The CDR3 loop is CASSYRSESSGNTIYF. CDR3 nucleotide sequence: TGTGCCAGCAGTTACCGGTCGGAGAGCTCTGGAAACACCATATATTTT.

This clone was seen a few times. The chain is built from TRBV5-4 and TRBJ2-6, with a weak D call TRBD1 (6 bases). CDR1 SGHNT and CDR2 YYREEE come from the germline V gene (reference sequence). The CDR3 sequence is 16 residues long. Deletions cut 4 bases from V and 1 base from J, with 12 bases between. CDR3 loop: CASSGGVGSGANVLTF. CDR3 coding DNA: TGTGCCAGCAGCGGGGGCGTGGGGTCTGGGGCCAACGTCCTGACTTTC.

The V and J genes are TRBV5-4 and TRBJ2-3; 12 positions match TRBD2. V trimming: 1 base; J trimming: 4 bases; junction bases outside the gene matches: 1. This CDR3 spans 15 amino acids. CDR1 is SGHNT and CDR2 is YYREEE in the germline V gene (reference sequence). CDR3 bases: TGTGCCAGCAGCTTGAGACTAGCGGGAGCAGATACGCAGTATTTT. It yields the protein CASSLRLAGADTQYF. The variable domain in full, completed from reference TRBV5-4 and TRBJ2-3, reads ETGVTQSPTHLIKTRGQQVTLRCSSQSGHNTVSWYQQALGQGPQFIFQYYREEENGRGNFPPRFSGLQFPNYSSELNVNALELDDSALYLCASSLRLAGADTQYFGPGTRLTVL.

The chain combines TRBV15 with TRBJ2-5; 8 bases are a match to TRBD1. CDR3 size: 16 residues. Germline trimming cut 0 bases from V and 1 base from J; bases unmatched to any gene: 4. Germline assignment: CDR1 LNHNV and CDR2 YYDKDF (reference sequence). CDR3 in DNA: TGTGCCACCAGCAGAGATTACAGGGGGTCCCAAGAGACCCAGTACTTC. As protein: CATSRDYRGSQETQYF. Full variable domain (missing parts from reference TRBV15 and TRBJ2-5): DAMVIQNPRYQVTQFGKPVTLSCSQTLNHNVMYWYQQKSSQAPKLLFHYYDKDFNNEADTPDNFQSRRPNTSFCFLDIRSPGLGDTAMYLCATSRDYRGSQETQYFGPGTRLLVL.

The chain links TRBV6-5 to TRBJ2-7, with 7 bases identical to TRBD2. This CDR3 is 12 amino acids long. Germline lookup yields CDR1 MNHEY and CDR2 SVGAGI. With V trimmed by 8 bases and J by 2 bases, 3 bases remained unmatched. CDR3 coding DNA: TGTGCCAGCTCGGGGAGGGCCTACGAGCAGTACTTC. Its translation is CASSGRAYEQYF.

The V gene is TRBV18, the J gene TRBJ2-7, with D possibly being TRBD1 (5 bases). Germline assignment: CDR1 KGHSH and CDR2 LQKENI. The CDR3 length is 13 residues. Trimming removed 0 bases at V and 5 bases at J, with 8 bases between. CDR3 sequence reads: CASSPPGQNEQYF. The CDR3 DNA reads as TGTGCCAGCTCACCACCGGGGCAGAACGAGCAGTACTTC.

Only a few counts were recorded for this clone. The chain joins TRBV19 to TRBJ2-1; the D call may be TRBD1 or TRBD2 (9 bases each). The CDR3 sequence is 20 residues long. Germline loops: CDR1 LNHDA, CDR2 SQIVND (reference sequence). Trimming took 4 bases from V and 8 from J, leaving 33 bases between them. In DNA form, the CDR3 reads TGTGCCAGTAGTAAACCCCGGGACAGGGTGAATAGCGGGAGTCCCCATGAGCAGTTCTTC. Protein sequence: CASSKPRDRVNSGSPHEQFF.